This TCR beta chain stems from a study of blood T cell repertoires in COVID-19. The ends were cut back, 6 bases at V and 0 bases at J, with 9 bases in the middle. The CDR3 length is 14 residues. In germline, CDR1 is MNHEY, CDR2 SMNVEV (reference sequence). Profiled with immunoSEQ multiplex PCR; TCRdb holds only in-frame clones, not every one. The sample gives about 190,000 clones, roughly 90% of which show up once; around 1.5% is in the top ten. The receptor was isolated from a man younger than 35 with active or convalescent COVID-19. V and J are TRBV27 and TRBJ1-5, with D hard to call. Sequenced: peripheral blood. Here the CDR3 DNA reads TGTGCCAGCAGCCGAGGTGGTAGCAATCAGCCCCAGCATTTT. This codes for CASSRGGSNQPQHF.